Presented here are 11 T cell receptor beta chains from one specimen sequenced in a study of beta chain features in type 1 diabetes. Expressed TCRB transcripts got sequenced, as all isolated RNA was reverse transcribed. This table comes from immunoSEQ multiplex PCR, and its TCRdb copy is limited to in-frame clones, with some not included. This repertoire shows approximately 17,000 clones, approximately 55% found once; its top ten account for 0.46%. The sequenced sample consisted of stem cell memory CD4+ T cells from blood. Receptors originate from a woman between 18 and 29 years old in good health.

This clone turned up a few times. The genes are TRBV5-1 and TRBJ1-4; 10 nucleotides align to TRBD1. J lost 0 bases, V lost 7 bases, and 3 bases had no gene match. The CDR3 has 15 residues. CDR1 is SGHRS, CDR2 YFSETQ, per germline. The DNA of the CDR3 is TGCGCCAGCTCCGGGACAGGGGCAACTAATGAAAAACTGTTTTTT. Amino acid sequence: CASSGTGATNEKLFF.

This clone was observed a handful of times. The chain joins TRBV18 to TRBJ1-1, with D tentatively TRBD1 (5 bases). Trimming left V 5 bases short and J 6 bases short, with 19 bases between. Looked up from germline, CDR1 is KGHSH and CDR2 is LQKENI. This CDR3 region has 15 residues. The CDR3 reads CASSSWGGERPEAFF. In DNA form, the CDR3 reads TGTGCCAGCTCATCGTGGGGAGGGGAGAGGCCTGAAGCTTTCTTT.

This clone was recorded a few times. The V and J genes are TRBV6-5 and TRBJ2-7; D is unclear. The ends were cut back, 0 bases at V and 0 bases at J, with 9 bases in the middle. The CDR3 is 15 amino acids. CDR1 and CDR2 from the germline V gene are MNHEY and SVGAGI. CDR3 in DNA: TGTGCCAGCAGTTACTCGGAGAGGATCTCCTACGAGCAGTACTTC. Its translation is CASSYSERISYEQYF.

This clone turned up a few times. The V gene is TRBV7-2, the J gene TRBJ2-2; no definite D call. Looked up from germline, CDR1 is SGHTA and CDR2 is FQGNSA. V was trimmed by 5 bases and J by 8 bases, leaving 9 bases between them. This CDR3 spans 12 amino acids. The CDR3: CASSLPTGELFF. The CDR3 DNA reads TGTGCCAGCAGCCTACCGACAGGGGAGCTGTTTTTT.

The chain combines TRBV19 with TRBJ2-1; D is unclear. The CDR3 has 14 amino acids. Deletions cut 4 bases from V and 5 bases from J, with 12 bases between. Looked up from germline, CDR1 is LNHDA and CDR2 is SQIVND (reference sequence). The CDR3 DNA is TGTGCCAGTAGTACCCAGGTAACCCACAATGAGCAGTTCTTC. This translates into CASSTQVTHNEQFF.

The chain employs TRBV11-2 and TRBJ2-2; 7 bases are shared with TRBD2. Germline CDR1 is SGHAT and CDR2 is FQNNGV. V shed 6 bases, J shed 7 bases, and the junction held 8 bases outside the gene matches. The CDR3 runs to 14 residues. CDR3 DNA: TGTGCCAGCAGACAAACGGGGGGAGGCGGGGAGCTGTTTTTT. This translates into CASRQTGGGGELFF.

V is TRBV18 and J is TRBJ2-5, with D perhaps TRBD1 (6 bases). V was pared by 6 bases and J by 2 bases, with 13 bases between. Germline V gene lookup returns CDR1 KGHSH and CDR2 LQKENI. The length of the CDR3 is 14 residues. CDR3 in DNA: TGTGCCAGCTCCCAGGAACAGGGACAAGAGACCCAGTACTTC. Amino acid sequence: CASSQEQGQETQYF.

This clone was recorded a few times. The CDR3 sequence is CASSTPLAGVETDTQYF. The DNA for the CDR3 is TGTGCCAGCAGCACGCCTCTAGCGGGAGTCGAGACAGATACGCAGTATTTT. The chain uses TRBV7-2 and TRBJ2-3; 10 bases agree with TRBD2. This CDR3 spans 17 amino acids. Germline V CDR1 and CDR2: SGHTA, FQGNSA. After removal of 5 bases from V and 3 bases from J, the junction contained 11 bases not matched to a gene.

CDR3 region: CASSLGGLAGSYEQYF. CDR3 in DNA: TGCGCCAGCAGCTTGGGGGGACTAGCGGGATCCTACGAGCAGTACTTC. The rearrangement uses TRBV5-1 and TRBJ2-7; 13 bases are shared with TRBD2. This CDR3 has 16 amino acids. The germline gives CDR1 SGHRS, CDR2 YFSETQ. Unmatched junction bases numbered 1, after V lost 0 bases and J lost 1 base.

The chain couples TRBV10-3 to TRBJ1-1; D is uncertain. The V end was cut by 7 bases, the J end by 6 bases, with 18 bases between. CDR1 is ENHRY and CDR2 is SYGVKD in the germline V gene. CDR3 length: 14 amino acids. CDR3 coding DNA: TGTGCCATCACGGCCGGGGAGAGGACCGCTGAAGCTTTCTTT. Its protein product is CAITAGERTAEAFF.

This clone was picked up a small number of times. The rearrangement joins TRBV7-9 to TRBJ2-2, with 12 bases identical to TRBD2. Trimming took 3 bases from V and 4 from J; bases not matched to a gene: 12. Germline CDR1 is SEHNR and CDR2 is FQNEAQ (reference sequence). The length of the CDR3 is 19 residues. The CDR3 DNA reads as TGTGCCAGCAGCTTCCTTCGACTAGCGGGAGTATGGGGCACCGGGGAGCTGTTTTTT. Translating gives CASSFLRLAGVWGTGELFF.